The rows below give T cell receptor beta chains drawn from one sample of a study of blood T cell repertoires in COVID-19. The table came from immunoSEQ multiplex PCR; TCRdb's copy has only in-frame clones and leaves some out. The sample shows more than 200,000 clones, 65% to 85% of them seen only once. Sequences were obtained from peripheral blood. These receptors were taken from a middle-aged man with active or convalescent COVID-19. Both conserved end residues are part of each CDR3. The D gene is left open where the match is weak. A clone size is listed for some rows: how often the clone was seen (once, few, many), or a class if it is expanded.

V	D	size	J	DNA	CDR3
TRBV11-2	.	.	TRBJ1-1	TGTGCCAGCAGCTTAGCGGCCGGGAGCTGGAACACTGAAGCTTTCTTT	CASSLAAGSWNTEAFF
TRBV30	TRBD1	.	TRBJ2-2	TGTGCCTGGGGTCGACAGGGCACCGGGGAGCTGTTTTTT	CAWGRQGTGELFF
TRBV18	.	.	TRBJ2-7	TGTGCCAGCTCCCTTGGGACACTAGCCTACGAGCAGTACTTC	CASSLGTLAYEQYF
TRBV19	TRBD1	few	TRBJ1-3	TGTGCCAGTAGACCCGGGACAGGGCGTGGAAACACCATATATTTT	CASRPGTGRGNTIYF
TRBV7-9	TRBD1	.	TRBJ1-5	TGTGCCAGCAGTCCGGGACAGGGGGTAGTTGGCCAGCCCCAGCATTTT	CASSPGQGVVGQPQHF
TRBV19	.	.	TRBJ2-1	TGTGCCAGTAGTCGACTAGACGACAATGAGCAGTTCTTC	CASSRLDDNEQFF
TRBV7-2	.	.	TRBJ2-7	TGTGCCAGCAGCTTAGCGTCGGGCAACAGGGAGCAGTACTTC	CASSLASGNREQYF
TRBV7-9	TRBD2	.	TRBJ2-3	TGTGCCAGCAGCTTAGGTAATAGCGGGGGCACAGATACGCAGTATTTT	CASSLGNSGGTDTQYF
TRBV5-1	.	.	TRBJ2-1	TGCGCCAGCAGCGGAGCGGCTTTAGGTGAGCAGTTCTTC	CASSGAALGEQFF
TRBV4-2	TRBD1	.	TRBJ2-5	TGTGCCAGCAGCCTTAAGGGTCCCGGACAGGGCCAAGAGACCCAGTACTTC	CASSLKGPGQGQETQYF
TRBV30	.	.	TRBJ1-5	TGTGCCTGGAGTGTTATACAGGGACCTCAGCCCCAGCATTTT	CAWSVIQGPQPQHF
TRBV30	TRBD1	.	TRBJ2-7	TGTGCCTGGAGTGCCGACAGGGGACGAGGGGAGCAGTACTTC	CAWSADRGRGEQYF
TRBV28	TRBD1	once	TRBJ1-2	TGTGCCAGCAGTTCAGGGGGAACAGGGCATGGCTATGGCTACACCTTC	CASSSGGTGHGYGYTF
TRBV4-2	.	.	TRBJ1-5	TGTGCCAGCAGCCAAAGATGGGGGGAAAATCAGCCCCAGCATTTT	CASSQRWGENQPQHF
TRBV19	TRBD2	.	TRBJ2-5	TGTGCCAGTAGTAGGGCGGCTAGCGGGGAGACCCAGTACTTC	CASSRAASGETQYF
TRBV7-8	.	few	TRBJ2-1	TGTGCCAGCAGCCTTCTAGTTGAGCAGTTCTTC	CASSLLVEQFF
TRBV10-3	.	.	TRBJ1-3	TGTGCCATCAGACCGGGGAATCCTGGAAACACCATATATTTT	CAIRPGNPGNTIYF
TRBV19	TRBD2	.	TRBJ2-7	TGTGCCAGTAGTATGCGGCGGGAGGGCCTGGGGGAGCAGTACTTC	CASSMRREGLGEQYF
TRBV11-3	TRBD2	.	TRBJ2-1	TGTGCCAGCAGCTTGGGGGGGAGCTCCTACAATGAGCAGTTCTTC	CASSLGGSSYNEQFF
TRBV2	TRBD1	.	TRBJ1-6	TGTGCCAGCAGTCTGAGACAGGGAGTCGATTCACCCCTCCACTTT	CASSLRQGVDSPLHF
TRBV2	.	.	TRBJ2-1	TGTGCCAGCAGGGGGGGACCCCTTCTTAGTAGGGTCAATGAGCAGTTCTTC	CASRGGPLLSRVNEQFF
TRBV2	.	.	TRBJ1-1	TGTGCCAGCAGTTGGGCAGGGAACACTGAAGCTTTCTTT	CASSWAGNTEAFF